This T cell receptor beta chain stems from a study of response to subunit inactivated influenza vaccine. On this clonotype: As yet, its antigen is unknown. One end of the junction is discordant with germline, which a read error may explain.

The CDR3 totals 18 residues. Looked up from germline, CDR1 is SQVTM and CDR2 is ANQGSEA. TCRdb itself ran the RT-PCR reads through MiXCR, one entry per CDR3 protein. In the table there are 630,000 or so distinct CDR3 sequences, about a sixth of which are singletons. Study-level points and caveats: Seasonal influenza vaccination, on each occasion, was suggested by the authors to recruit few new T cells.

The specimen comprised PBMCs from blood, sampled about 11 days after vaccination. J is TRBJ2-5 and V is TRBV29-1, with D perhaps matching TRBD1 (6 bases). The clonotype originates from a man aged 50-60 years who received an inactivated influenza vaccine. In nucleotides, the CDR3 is TGCAGCGTGGCAAGAACATTAACAGGGTCTATGTACCAAAAGACCCAGTACTTC. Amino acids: CSVARTLTGSMYQKTQYF. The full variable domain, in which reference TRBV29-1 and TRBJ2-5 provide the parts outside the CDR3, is SAVISQKPSRDICQRGTSLTIQCQVDSQVTMMFWYRQQPGQSLTLIATANQGSEATYESGFVIDKFPISRPNLTFSTLTVSNMSPEDSSIYLCSVARTLTGSMYQKTQYFGPGTRLLVL.